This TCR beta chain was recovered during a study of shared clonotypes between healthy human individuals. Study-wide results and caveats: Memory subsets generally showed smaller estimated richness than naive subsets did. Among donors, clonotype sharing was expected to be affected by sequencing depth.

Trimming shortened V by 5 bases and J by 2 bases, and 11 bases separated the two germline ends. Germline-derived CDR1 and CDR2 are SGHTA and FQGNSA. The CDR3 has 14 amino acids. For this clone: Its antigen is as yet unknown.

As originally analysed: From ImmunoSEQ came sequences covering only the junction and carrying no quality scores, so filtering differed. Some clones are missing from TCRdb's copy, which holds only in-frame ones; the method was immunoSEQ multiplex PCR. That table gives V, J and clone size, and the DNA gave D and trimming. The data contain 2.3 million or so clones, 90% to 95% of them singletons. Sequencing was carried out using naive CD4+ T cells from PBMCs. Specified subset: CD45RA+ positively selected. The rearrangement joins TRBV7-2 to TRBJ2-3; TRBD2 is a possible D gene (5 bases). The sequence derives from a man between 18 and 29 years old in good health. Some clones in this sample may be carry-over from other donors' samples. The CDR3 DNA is TGTGCCAGCAGCACTACTAGAGCCACAGATACGCAGTATTTT. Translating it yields CASSTTRATDTQYF.